The 9 T cell receptor beta chains reported below all come from one sample, sequenced in a study of blood T cells in healthy people across ages. A sample-barcoded 5' primer and a J-beta primer mix were used in a second PCR of roughly 6 to 11 cycles. TCRdb re-called the 5' RACE reads through MiXCR, storing one row per CDR3 protein. The repertoire includes under 850,000 distinct CDR3 sequences, around 36% of them detected once, and 10% to 15% sits in the top ten. Sequenced input: blood. The receptor set was obtained from a man younger than 35 in good health.

As concerns this clonotype: A much larger clone sits a single nucleotide away, making a read error possible. The rearrangement links TRBV7-7 to TRBJ2-3; D uncertain. This CDR3 is 15 amino acids long. Germline V CDR1 and CDR2: SSHAT, FNYEAQ (reference sequence). CDR3 sequence (DNA): TGTGCTAGCAGCTTAGGGCGAGCAAGCGCAGATACGCAGTATTTT. This encodes CASSLGRASADTQYF.

This clonotype was counted many times. The junction and the germline gene differ at one end; a read error may be behind it. The J gene is TRBJ2-6, the V gene TRBV5-5; D not resolved. The germline CDR1 and CDR2 sequences are SGHKS and YYEKEE (reference sequence). The CDR3 loop spans 15 amino acids. CDR3 protein: CASSLEGSGANVLTF. The CDR3 DNA reads TGCGCCAGCAGCTTGGAAGGTTCTGGGGCCAACGTCCTGACTTTC.

This clonotype has at least ten counts. The chain has TRBV29-1 and TRBJ2-3, with D uncertain. Germline V gene lookup returns CDR1 SQVTM and CDR2 ANQGSEA. The CDR3 extends over 13 amino acids. V was clipped by 4 bases and J by 1 base, with 9 bases between them. The CDR3: CSVGSFGTDTQYF. CDR3 DNA sequence: TGCAGCGTTGGCTCGTTCGGCACAGATACGCAGTATTTT.

DNA of the CDR3: TGTGCCAGCAGTTTAGGACTGACAGGGGGGAGTGAAGCTTTCTTT. Residues: CASSLGLTGGSEAFF. V gene TRBV12-3 or TRBV12-4 combines with J gene TRBJ1-1; 9 bases match TRBD1. There are 15 residues in the CDR3. Losses at the gene ends were 1 base for V and 7 bases for J; bases not matched to a gene: 7.

This clonotype has just one count. The J gene is TRBJ2-7, the V gene TRBV12-3 or TRBV12-4; 11 bases match TRBD1. The J call could be wrong; TRBJ2-5 is a better fit for the DNA end. This CDR3 region has 17 residues. CDR3 coding DNA: TGTGCCAGCAGTTATGGGGGGACAGGGGGGATGAAAGAGACCCAGTACTTC. Translation gives CASSYGGTGGMKETQYF.

In its sample, this clonotype was seen a few times. V usage is TRBV20-1 and J usage is TRBJ2-1, with TRBD1 matching over 10 bases. Germline V gene sequence: CDR1 DFQATT, CDR2 SNEGSKA (reference sequence). V gave up 3 bases and J gave up 4 bases; unmatched junction bases: 9. The CDR3 runs 16 residues. The CDR3 reads CSASLTGGGGYNEQFF. The CDR3 DNA reads as TGCAGTGCTAGTTTGACAGGGGGCGGGGGTTACAATGAGCAGTTCTTC.

This clonotype showed up just once. CDR3 DNA: TGTGCCAGCAGCCGACAGGATAACTACGAGCAGTACTTC. This sequence encodes CASSRQDNYEQYF. This chain uses TRBV3-1 with TRBJ2-7, with a possible D match to TRBD1 (6 bases). CDR3 size: 13 residues. V gave up 4 bases and J gave up 3 bases, with 10 bases separating them. CDR1 and CDR2 from the germline V gene are LGHDT and YNNKEL (reference sequence).

The CDR3 sequence: CASRPGPPYGYTF. The CDR3 region has the DNA TGTGCCAGCAGGCCCGGGCCGCCCTATGGCTACACCTTC. The chain combines TRBV7-9 with TRBJ1-2; D call uncertain. V lost 6 bases and J 4 bases, leaving 12 bases between the germline ends. Germline-derived CDR1 and CDR2 are SEHNR and FQNEAQ (reference sequence). This CDR3 has 13 residues.

This clonotype showed up just a few times. V gene TRBV6-5 combines with J gene TRBJ1-5; tentative D call: TRBD1 (5 bases). Germline CDR1 MNHEY, CDR2 SVGAGI. This CDR3 has 15 amino acids. V gave up 5 bases and J gave up 7 bases, with 18 bases separating them. DNA for the CDR3: TGTGCCAGCAGTCCCTGGGGTAGGGGTGAGCAGCCCCAGCATTTT. It yields the protein CASSPWGRGEQPQHF.